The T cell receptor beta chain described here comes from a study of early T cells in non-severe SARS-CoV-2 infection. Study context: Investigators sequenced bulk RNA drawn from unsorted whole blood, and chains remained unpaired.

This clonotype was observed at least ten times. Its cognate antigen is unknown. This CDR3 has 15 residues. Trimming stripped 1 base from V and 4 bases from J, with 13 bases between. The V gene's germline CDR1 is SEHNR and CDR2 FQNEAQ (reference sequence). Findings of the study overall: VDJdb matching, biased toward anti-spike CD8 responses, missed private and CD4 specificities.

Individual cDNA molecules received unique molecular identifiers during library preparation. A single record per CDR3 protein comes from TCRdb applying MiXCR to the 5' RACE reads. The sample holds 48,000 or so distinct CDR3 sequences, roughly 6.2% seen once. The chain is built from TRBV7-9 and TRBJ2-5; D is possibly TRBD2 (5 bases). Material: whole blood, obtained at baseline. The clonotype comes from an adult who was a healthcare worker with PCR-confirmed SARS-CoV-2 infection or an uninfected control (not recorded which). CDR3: CASSLVRPAVETQYF. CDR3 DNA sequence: TGTGCCAGCAGCTTAGTACGTCCAGCGGTAGAGACCCAGTACTTC. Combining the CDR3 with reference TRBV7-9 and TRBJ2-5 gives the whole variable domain DTGVSQNPRHKITKRGQNVTFRCDPISEHNRLYWYRQTLGQGPEFLTYFQNEAQLEKSRLLSDRFSAERPKGSFSTLEIQRTEQGDSAMYLCASSLVRPAVETQYFGPGTRLLVL.